This TCR beta chain was recorded in a study of molecular identifiers for immune sequencing clone quantification. Regarding the study as a whole: Clonotypes topping 20 RNA copies carried over 97% of effector molecules but under 1% of naive ones.

In regard to this clonotype: Antigen unknown.

The sorting of naive CD8 T cells used the CD8+CD4-CCR7+CD45RA+ phenotype. CDR1 and CDR2 (germline): LNHDA, SQIVND (reference sequence). Trimming removed 10 bases from V and 2 bases from J, with 17 bases in between. The CDR3 runs to 14 residues. TCRdb re-called the PCR reads with MiXCR, one entry per CDR3 protein. The sample shows approximately 590,000 distinct CDR3 sequences, roughly 25% of them seen only once. Sequenced sample: naive CD8+ T cells from blood, with Jurkat cell RNA spiked in. Sample subset: FACS-sorted CD8+CD4-CCR7+CD45RA+ naive T cells. The sequence derives from a human donor in good health. Some libraries in this study had Jurkat cell RNA spiked in. The V gene is TRBV19, the J gene TRBJ1-2; maybe TRBD1 (6 bases). For the CDR3, the DNA is TGTGCCACCTCACCGGGACACACGAACTATGGCTACACCTTC. It encodes CATSPGHTNYGYTF.